The 8 T cell receptor beta chains listed next were all sequenced from one sample in a study of breast tumors, draining lymph nodes, adjacent tissues. The lymph nodes were axillary draining lymph nodes from breast cancer patients. TCRdb reprocessed the multiplex PCR reads via MiXCR and lists one record per CDR3 protein. In the table there are approximately 150,000 distinct CDR3 sequences, around a third of which are singletons. Specimen: axillary lymph node tissue. These receptors all come from a female donor with breast cancer. Some clones in this sample may be carry-over from other donors' samples.

V usage is TRBV11-2 and J usage is TRBJ2-2; D unclear. The germline V gene has CDR1 SGHAT and CDR2 FQNNGV. The length of the CDR3 is 13 residues. V was shortened by 4 bases and J by 0 bases, with 3 bases between the two germline ends. This chain's CDR3 is CASSCANTGELFF. For the CDR3, the DNA is TGTGCCAGCAGCTGTGCGAACACCGGGGAGCTGTTTTTT.

This clonotype was counted a few times. A much larger clone lies a single base off, so this may be a read error. The conserved phenylalanine or tryptophan normally closing the CDR3 is absent here, so this likely arose from a read error. The chain carries TRBV19 and TRBJ2-1, with D tentatively TRBD2 (6 bases). Germline CDR1 is LNHDA and CDR2 is SQIVND (reference sequence). CDR3 length: 16 residues. Trimming removed 1 base at V and 0 bases at J, with 10 bases between. The chain's CDR3 is CASSIGAGLSYNEQFS. Written as DNA, the CDR3 is TGTGCCAGTAGTATAGGGGCGGGGCTCTCCTACAATGAGCAGTTCTCC.

This clonotype was counted at least ten times. V usage is TRBV12-3 or TRBV12-4 and J usage is TRBJ2-1, with TRBD2 matching over 8 bases. V shed 0 bases, J shed 7 bases, and the junction held 8 bases outside the gene matches. This CDR3 has 16 residues. Here the CDR3 DNA reads TGTGCCAGCAGTTTAGCGCTTTTAGCGGGAAATAATGAGCAGTTCTTC. Translating it yields CASSLALLAGNNEQFF.

Ten or more counts support this clonotype. The chain carries TRBV20-1 and TRBJ1-6; 8 bases align to TRBD1. Trimming took 6 bases from V and 3 from J; bases not matched to a gene: 13. This CDR3 is built from 17 residues. CDR1 and CDR2 (germline): DFQATT, SNEGSKA (reference sequence). The CDR3 nucleotides are TGCAGTGCCCTCCTCCCCGGCGGGACAGGCTATAATTCACCCCTCCACTTT. Translation: CSALLPGGTGYNSPLHF.

This clonotype occurred many times. This chain joins TRBV9 and TRBJ2-3; 8 bases fit TRBD2. The germline V gene encodes CDR1 SGDLS and CDR2 YYNGEE. The CDR3 runs to 14 residues. V shed 0 bases, J shed 7 bases, and the junction held 4 bases outside the gene matches. The CDR3 DNA follows: TGTGCCAGCAGCGTAGCGGGGGGGCCGAATACGCAGTATTTT. Translating it yields CASSVAGGPNTQYF.

As to this clonotype: Germline is not matched at one junction end, which may reflect a read error. The chain uses TRBV15 and TRBJ1-5; a weak D match, TRBD1 (6 bases). CDR3 length: 15 residues. Per germline, CDR1 LNHNV and CDR2 YYDKDF (reference sequence). CDR3 residues: CAASSSTAGDQPQHF. The CDR3 DNA is TGTGCCGCCAGCAGCTCCACGGCAGGGGATCAGCCCCAGCATTTT.

This clonotype has ten or more counts. The J gene is TRBJ1-4, the V gene TRBV20-1; D gene ambiguous. CDR3 length: 16 residues. The V end was cut by 6 bases, the J end by 0 bases, with 17 bases between. CDR1 and CDR2 from the germline V gene are DFQATT and SNEGSKA (reference sequence). The CDR3 spells CSAAMRPSTTNEKLFF. The DNA of the CDR3 is TGCAGTGCCGCGATGCGCCCTAGTACAACTAATGAAAAACTGTTTTTT.

Turning to this clonotype: The missing conserved phenylalanine or tryptophan at the end of this CDR3 makes a read error likely. The chain links TRBV15 to TRBJ1-4, with a tentative D call TRBD1 (5 bases). CDR1 is LNHNV and CDR2 is YYDKDF in the germline V gene (reference sequence). V was cut by 0 bases and J by 8 bases, with 22 bases left in between. This CDR3 comprises 18 residues. CDR3 amino acids: CATSREFFFQGPNEKLFS. The CDR3 nucleotides are TGTGCCACCAGCAGAGAATTTTTTTTCCAGGGTCCGAACGAAAAACTGTTTTCC.